This T cell receptor (beta chain) was recorded in a study of CD8 T cells in ankylosing spondylitis. General study results and limits: Clones linked to disease, bearing a CD8+ phenotype, were relatively rare in peripheral blood. Reportedly, disease-linked clones are significantly enriched in ankylosing spondylitis patients' matched synovial fluid. Some of these motif variants have turned up before, in reports on reactive arthritis synovial fluid and blood.

This CDR3 has 18 residues. Germline loops: CDR1 SGHAT, CDR2 FQDESV (reference sequence). This clonotype has just a few counts. Its antigen remains unidentified. The junction shows a germline mismatch at one end, possibly a read error. Quantitative 5'-RACE with molecular barcodes produced the TCR beta libraries. TCRdb itself ran the 5' RACE reads through MiXCR, one entry per CDR3 protein. The sample has about 150,000 distinct CDR3 sequences, roughly 44% seen once. This chain links TRBV11-1 with TRBJ1-3, with D possibly matching TRBD1 (5 bases). The receptor was isolated from a male donor with ankylosing spondylitis. The sample comprised synovial fluid, either unsorted or a sorted T cell fraction (not recorded which). The CDR3 protein is CSSSLGGGAGDSGNTIYF. DNA for the CDR3: TGTTCCAGCAGCTTAGGTGGAGGAGCGGGGGACTCTGGAAACACCATATATTTT.